The clone carrying this TCR beta chain came up a few times. Its specificity is unknown. TCRdb used MiXCR to reprocess the reads, holding one entry per CDR3 protein. The sample has more than 250,000 distinct CDR3 sequences, roughly 25% seen once; the top ten hold roughly 14%. These data belong to a study of T cell repertoires in cytomegalovirus infection. On the study more broadly: Matching HLA type and CMV infection were both indicated by public TCR beta signatures.

Whole-study findings and limits: Across the ex vivo response, the dominant clonotypes were HLA-C-restricted CMV-specific TCR beta clonotypes. Identification of carriers of CMV plus the relevant HLA was performed using cumulative public TCR beta family frequency.

In germline, CDR1 is MGHDK, CDR2 SYGVNS. Trimming took 2 bases from V and 5 from J, leaving 7 bases between them. This CDR3 is built from 13 residues. The TCR sequence derives from a human donor in good health (CMV status not recorded). Some clones in this sample may be carry-over from other donors' samples. The genes are TRBV25-1 and TRBJ1-5; weak D call: TRBD1 (5 bases). The material was cultured PBMCs, obtained from culture after CMV antigen stimulation. CDR3 coding DNA: TGTGCCAGCAGTGAACAGGGTTATCAGCCCCAGCATTTT. Translated: CASSEQGYQPQHF.